This entry lists 19 T cell receptor beta chains sequenced from one sample in a study of beta chain features in type 1 diabetes (dated by TCRdb to 2017 to 2018). Libraries were made using the immunoSEQ multiplex PCR assay. The entire isolated RNA was reverse transcribed using the High Capacity cDNA Reverse Transcription Kit, and thus expressed TCRB transcripts were sequenced. Sourced from immuneACCESS, this table was stored by TCRdb with only in-frame sequences that have V and J called. A share of the clones is absent; for the studies checked, an unresolved V gene accounts for under half, and the remainder has no known explanation. The sample data list 250,000 to 350,000 clones, and roughly 15% of these were observed just once. Together, the top ten hold roughly 7% of the sample. Sample: central memory CD4+ T cells from blood. The receptors here all came from a man younger than 45 in good health.

This clone is deemed medium-sized. The chain links TRBV14 to TRBJ2-1, with D perhaps TRBD2 (6 bases). Between the trimmed V and J ends, which lost 5 bases and 4 bases, there was a span of 9 bases. There are 13 residues in the CDR3. Germline loops: CDR1 SGHDN, CDR2 FVKESK. CDR3 coding DNA: TGTGCCAGCAGCAGCGGGTATTACAATGAGCAGTTCTTC. It yields the protein CASSSGYYNEQFF.

This clone was detected only a few times. The chain joins TRBV2 to TRBJ1-2; the D gene is possibly TRBD1 (6 bases). CDR3 size: 12 residues. CDR1 and CDR2 (germline): SNHLY, FYNNEI. The CDR3 region is CVSGDPFYGYTF. CDR3 coding DNA: TGTGTCTCAGGGGACCCATTCTATGGCTACACCTTC.

The rearrangement uses TRBV11-3 and TRBJ2-7; no firm D call. V lost 2 bases, J lost 3 bases, and 8 bases lay in between. The CDR3 covers 13 residues. Germline CDR1 reads SGHNT; CDR2 reads YENEEA. CDR3 coding DNA: TGTGCCAGCAGCTTAAGTTCTTTCTACGAGCAGTACTTC. Residues: CASSLSSFYEQYF.

The rearrangement joins TRBV7-2 to TRBJ2-1; tentatively, D is TRBD2 (6 bases). Germline V lookup: CDR1 SGHTA, CDR2 FQGNSA. V lost 5 bases and J 12 bases, leaving 17 bases between the germline ends. The CDR3 is 13 amino acids. CDR3 sequence: CASSTRLVSAQFF. The CDR3 DNA sequence: TGTGCCAGCAGCACCCGACTAGTTAGTGCGCAGTTCTTC.

This chain joins TRBV27 and TRBJ1-2; D is unresolved. CDR1 is MNHEY, CDR2 SMNVEV, per germline (reference sequence). This CDR3 has 14 amino acids. Trimming left V 5 bases short and J 4 bases short, with 14 bases between. The CDR3 bases are TGTGCCAGCAGTGAGGGAATCCGGGGCTATGGCTACACCTTC. Translated, it gives CASSEGIRGYGYTF.

Only a few counts were recorded for this clone. The chain is built from TRBV4-1 and TRBJ1-2; TRBD1 aligns across 10 bases. V trimming: 4 bases; J trimming: 8 bases; junction bases outside the gene matches: 13. Germline CDR1 is MGHRA and CDR2 is YSYEKL. CDR3 length equals 16 residues. CDR3 region: CASSRVPGQGFRGYTF. The CDR3 bases are TGCGCCAGCAGCCGAGTCCCGGGACAGGGGTTTAGAGGCTACACCTTC.

The chain joins TRBV5-1 to TRBJ1-4, with 7 bases identical to TRBD1. The V gene's germline CDR1 is SGHRS and CDR2 YFSETQ. V shed 4 bases, J shed 2 bases, and the junction held 5 bases outside the gene matches. CDR3 length: 15 amino acids. CDR3 protein: CASSPGRGTNEKLFF. The CDR3 nucleotides read TGCGCCAGCAGCCCGGGCAGGGGGACTAATGAAAAACTGTTTTTT.

In DNA, the CDR3 is TGTGCCTGGAGTGGGGGGGGAGTAGGGCAGACCCAGTACTTC. Protein: CAWSGGGVGQTQYF. This chain uses TRBV30 with TRBJ2-5, with 7 bases that match TRBD2. The length of the CDR3 is 14 residues. The germline gives CDR1 GTSNPN, CDR2 SVGIG (reference sequence). J gave up 6 bases and V 1 base, and 8 bases lay outside the gene matches.

This clone was detected ten times or more. The V gene is TRBV5-4, the J gene TRBJ2-5, with 7 bases that match TRBD2. Germline V gene data show CDR1 as SGHNT and CDR2 as YYREEE (reference sequence). This CDR3 region has 15 residues. The J segment lost 5 bases and the V segment lost 4 bases, leaving 11 bases of the junction unmatched. CDR3 nucleotides: TGTGCCAGCAGCCTCCCCTCTAGCGGCGGGGAGACCCAGTACTTC. Amino acids: CASSLPSSGGETQYF.

The chain combines TRBV4-3 with TRBJ1-1; TRBD1 is a possible D gene (5 bases). CDR1 is LGHNA, CDR2 YSLEER, per germline. Trimming left V 0 bases short and J 5 bases short, with 10 bases between. CDR3 length equals 14 residues. CDR3 sequence (DNA): TGCGCCAGCAGCCAAGAGAGTGGGGGAACTGAAGCTTTCTTT. It translates to CASSQESGGTEAFF.

The chain is built from TRBV11-3 and TRBJ2-5, with TRBD2 matching 12 bases. This CDR3 has 15 residues. Germline loops: CDR1 SGHNT, CDR2 YENEEA. V lost 5 bases and J lost 5; bases outside the gene matches: 6. Written as DNA, the CDR3 is TGTGCCAGCAGCGAACGACTAGCGGGAGTGGAGACCCAGTACTTC. Translation gives CASSERLAGVETQYF. The full variable domain, in which reference TRBV11-3 and TRBJ2-5 provide the parts outside the CDR3, is EAGVVQSPRYKIIEKKQPVAFWCNPISGHNTLYWYLQNLGQGPELLIRYENEEAVDDSQLPKDRFSAERLKGVDSTLKIQPAELGDSAVYLCASSERLAGVETQYFGPGTRLLVL.

In its sample, this clone was seen a few times. The chain has TRBV4-3 and TRBJ2-1; 15 positions match TRBD2. J was trimmed by 15 bases and V by 4 bases; bases with no gene match: 19. Germline V gene data show CDR1 as LGHNA and CDR2 as YSLEER. The CDR3 is 18 amino acids. CDR3 in DNA: TGCGCCAGCAGCCCCGCTCGGACTAGCGGGGGGGCTTCTCTTACCCCGTTCTTC. Translating it yields CASSPARTSGGASLTPFF.

This chain joins TRBV7-9 and TRBJ1-5; D perhaps matches TRBD1 (6 bases). Germline CDR1 and CDR2: SEHNR and FQNEAQ (reference sequence). This CDR3 has 14 residues. V lost 4 bases and J 5 bases, leaving 12 bases between the germline ends. For the CDR3, the DNA is TGTGCCAGCAGCTGGGACACCCAAGATCAGCCCCAGCATTTT. Amino acids: CASSWDTQDQPQHF.

This clone occurred a few times. This chain joins TRBV14 and TRBJ2-1, with 8 nucleotides matching TRBD1. Trimming removed 4 bases from V and 7 bases from J; junction bases left unmatched: 6. There are 14 residues in the CDR3. Germline V gene data show CDR1 as SGHDN and CDR2 as FVKESK. The CDR3, as DNA: TGTGCCAGCAGCCTACGGACAGGGTCAAATGAGCAGTTCTTC. It yields the protein CASSLRTGSNEQFF.

This chain joins TRBV4-3 and TRBJ1-2; no clear D. The germline CDR1 and CDR2 sequences are LGHNA and YSLEER. V lost 4 bases to trimming and J lost 7 bases, with 10 bases between them. The length of the CDR3 is 12 residues. The CDR3 region has the DNA TGCGCCAGCAGCCCAGACCGTTCTGGCTACACCTTC. Its protein is CASSPDRSGYTF.

This sequence joins TRBV23-1 and TRBJ2-7; TRBD2 matches at 8 bases. TRBV23-1 is placed among ORFs of uncertain function. Trimming removed 2 bases from V and 2 bases from J; junction bases left unmatched: 5. The CDR3 has 15 residues. The CDR3 is CASSQRREAPYEQYF. The CDR3 bases are TGCGCCAGCAGTCAACGGCGGGAGGCCCCCTACGAGCAGTACTTC.

As concerns this clone: A far larger clone is a single base away, which makes a read error likely. V gene TRBV4-2 combines with J gene TRBJ2-2; 7 bases fit TRBD1. The CDR3 contains 16 residues. With 1 base clipped from V and 9 bases from J, the junction kept 11 bases outside the gene matches. Germline V gives CDR1 LGHNA, CDR2 YNFKEQ. The CDR3 bases are TGTGCCAGCAGCCAAGCAGGGTCAGGGGGTCTTAGGGAGCTGTTTTTT. Encoded protein: CASSQAGSGGLRELFF.

This clone appeared a few times. The identical CDR3 is also encoded by other nucleotide sequences in the sample. CDR3: CASSGGISGNTIYF. In DNA form, the CDR3 reads TGTGCCAGCAGCGGCGGTATCTCTGGAAACACCATATATTTT. This chain joins TRBV9 and TRBJ1-3; D call uncertain. This CDR3 spans 14 amino acids. Germline CDR1 and CDR2: SGDLS and YYNGEE. Trimming shortened V by 3 bases and J by 0 bases, and 7 bases separated the two germline ends. Using reference TRBV9 and TRBJ1-3 for the parts outside the CDR3, the full variable domain is DSGVTQTPKHLITATGQRVTLRCSPRSGDLSVYWYQQSLDQGLQFLIQYYNGEERAKGNILERFSAQQFPDLHSELNLSSLELGDSALYFCASSGGISGNTIYFGEGSWLTVV.

This chain uses TRBV6-5 with TRBJ2-7; D possibly corresponds to TRBD1 (6 bases). This CDR3 spans 16 amino acids. The germline CDR1 and CDR2 sequences are MNHEY and SVGAGI. V lost 2 bases to trimming and J lost 3 bases, with 17 bases between them. CDR3 DNA sequence: TGTGCCAGCAGTTACGCCGGTACAGGGTTCGGCTACGAGCAGTACTTC. It codes for CASSYAGTGFGYEQYF.